The sequence of this TCR beta chain was determined in a study of blood T cell repertoires in COVID-19. Authors' processing steps: Counts of nucleated cells, estimated from reference gene primer amplification, were obtained. Generated by immunoSEQ multiplex PCR, the TCRdb table keeps only in-frame clones and is missing some. The DNA was the basis for D and trimming; V, J and clone size are from that table. The sample consists of 200,000 or so clones, about 84% of them appearing once. This receptor was taken from a woman between 40 and 55 years old with acute COVID-19. The source material was PBMCs or T cells enriched from blood (not recorded which).

The CDR3 DNA is TGTGCCAGCAGCGTGGACACGAACACTGAAGCTTTCTTT. Translated: CASSVDTNTEAFF. This rearrangement joins TRBV9 to TRBJ1-1, with a tentative D call TRBD1 (5 bases). Germline V gene data show CDR1 as SGDLS and CDR2 as YYNGEE. V shed 2 bases and J shed 1 base, with 6 bases lying between them. The CDR3 extends over 13 amino acids.